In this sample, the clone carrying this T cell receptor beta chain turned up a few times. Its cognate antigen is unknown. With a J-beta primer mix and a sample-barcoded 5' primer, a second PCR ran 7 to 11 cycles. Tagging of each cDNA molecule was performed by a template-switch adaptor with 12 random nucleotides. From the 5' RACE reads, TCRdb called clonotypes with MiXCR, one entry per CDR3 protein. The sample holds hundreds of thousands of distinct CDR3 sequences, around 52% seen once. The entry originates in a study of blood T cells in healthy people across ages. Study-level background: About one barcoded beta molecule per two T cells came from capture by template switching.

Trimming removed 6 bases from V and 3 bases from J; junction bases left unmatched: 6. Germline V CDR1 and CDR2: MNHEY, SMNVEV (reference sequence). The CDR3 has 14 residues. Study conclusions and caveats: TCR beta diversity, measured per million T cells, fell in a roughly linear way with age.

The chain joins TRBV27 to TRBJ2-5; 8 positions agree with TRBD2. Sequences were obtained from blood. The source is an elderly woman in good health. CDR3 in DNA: TGTGCCAGCAGCTCCACTAGCGGAGAAGAGACCCAGTACTTC. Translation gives CASSSTSGEETQYF.